This TCR beta chain was sequenced during a study of OX40 agonist ivuxolimab in advanced cancers. The repertoire was sequenced with immunoSEQ multiplex PCR; TCRdb's copy has only in-frame clones and lacks some. The table lists around 22,000 clones, roughly nine tenths of them singletons, with roughly 30% in the top ten. Germline V gives CDR1 SGHAT, CDR2 FQNNGV. The CDR3 spans 13 residues. J lost 7 bases, V lost 5 bases, and 5 bases had no gene match. This chain connects TRBV11-2 to TRBJ2-1; 7 bases fit TRBD2. The material was CD4+ or CD8+ T cells sorted from blood, obtained in a trial of the OX40 agonist ivuxolimab. This TCR was recovered from an adult with an advanced solid tumor such as melanoma, head and neck, liver or kidney cancer. The CDR3 DNA reads TGTGCCAGCAGCGCGGTGGGGGGGAATGAGCAGTTCTTC. This sequence encodes CASSAVGGNEQFF. Combining the CDR3 with reference TRBV11-2 and TRBJ2-1 gives the whole variable domain EAGVAQSPRYKIIEKRQSVAFWCNPISGHATLYWYQQILGQGPKLLIQFQNNGVVDDSQLPKDRFSAERLKGVDSTLKIQPAKLEDSAVYLCASSAVGGNEQFFGPGTRLTVL.